The 20 T cell receptor beta chains presented below share a single source sample, sequenced in a study of blood T cell repertoires in COVID-19. The table came from immunoSEQ multiplex PCR; TCRdb's copy has only in-frame clones and leaves some out. This sample has about 180,000 clones, with about 84% found just once. Sequencing input: peripheral blood. Receptors originate from a person aged 70 to 80 with COVID-19, enrolled during active disease.

This rearrangement joins TRBV30 to TRBJ2-7; TRBD1 aligns across 7 bases. Per the germline V gene, CDR1 is GTSNPN and CDR2 is SVGIG (reference sequence). J gave up 3 bases and V 3 bases, and 11 bases lay outside the gene matches. The CDR3 spans 15 residues. The CDR3 region is CAWSPDRAPFYEQYF. The CDR3 DNA reads as TGTGCCTGGAGCCCAGACAGGGCTCCCTTCTACGAGCAGTACTTC.

The chain combines TRBV7-2 with TRBJ2-3; 8 bases are a match to TRBD1. The junction had 7 bases not matched to a gene; V was cut back by 2 bases and J by 3 bases. The CDR3 runs to 16 residues. Germline CDR1 and CDR2: SGHTA and FQGNSA. The CDR3 coding sequence is TGTGCCAGCAGCTTACCAGGACAGGGAACTACAGATACGCAGTATTTT. The encoded protein is CASSLPGQGTTDTQYF.

This clone has more than one count but fewer than ten. The chain has TRBV3-1 (or the pseudogene TRBV3-2) and TRBJ2-7, with D uncertain. Trimming pared 4 bases from V and 0 bases from J, leaving 7 bases between. CDR1 and CDR2 (germline): LGHDT, YNNKEL (reference sequence). This CDR3 is 13 amino acids long. This CDR3 reads CASSRGYSYEQYF. The CDR3 DNA follows: TGTGCCAGCAGCCGCGGCTACTCCTACGAGCAGTACTTC.

This chain links TRBV4-1 with TRBJ1-1; possible D gene TRBD1, 5 bases. The ends were cut back, 3 bases at V and 2 bases at J, with 16 bases in the middle. This CDR3 has 16 amino acids. Germline CDR1 and CDR2: MGHRA and YSYEKL. The CDR3 nucleotides read TGCGCCAGCAGCCAGGATCGGGGGGTCCCTAACACTGAAGCTTTCTTT. It encodes CASSQDRGVPNTEAFF.

The chain carries TRBV5-1 and TRBJ1-6; 9 positions agree with TRBD1. J was trimmed by 7 bases and V by 0 bases; bases with no gene match: 2. Germline V gene lookup returns CDR1 SGHRS and CDR2 YFSETQ. CDR3 size: 15 residues. The CDR3 sequence is CASSLEGQGNSPLHF. The CDR3 nucleotides read TGCGCCAGCAGCTTGGAGGGACAGGGAAATTCACCCCTCCACTTT.

The chain recombines TRBV6-2 or TRBV6-3 with TRBJ1-2, with 9 positions matching TRBD1. The CDR3 is 16 amino acids. Germline CDR1 reads MNHEY; CDR2 reads SVGEGT. The V and J ends lost 5 bases and 3 bases, in that order; junction bases with no gene match: 10. In DNA, the CDR3 is TGTGCCAGCAGTGTAAACCTATGGGACAGGGACTATGGCTACACCTTC. Translation: CASSVNLWDRDYGYTF.

The chain has TRBV28 and TRBJ1-1, with unresolved D. Trimming took off 7 bases at V and 4 bases at J, with 10 bases between the two ends. The V gene's germline CDR1 is MDHEN and CDR2 SYDVKM. This CDR3 is 12 amino acids long. Here the CDR3 reads CASTAVGTEAFF. In DNA, the CDR3 is TGTGCCAGCACGGCGGTAGGCACTGAAGCTTTCTTT.

V gene TRBV5-1 combines with J gene TRBJ2-7, with D tentatively TRBD2 (5 bases). Germline CDR1 and CDR2: SGHRS and YFSETQ. The CDR3 has 14 amino acids. The V and J ends lost 4 bases and 3 bases respectively, with 14 bases between them. As DNA, the CDR3 is TGCGCCAGCAGCCGCGGACTGGGTAACTACGAGCAGTACTTC. Translation gives CASSRGLGNYEQYF.

This clone showed up just once. The chain couples TRBV6-5 to TRBJ2-1, with D tentatively TRBD1 (5 bases). CDR3 length equals 14 residues. In germline, CDR1 is MNHEY, CDR2 SVGAGI. The V end was cut by 2 bases, the J end by 6 bases, with 11 bases between. The CDR3, as DNA: TGTGCCAGCAGTTACACTGTGGGGCCCAATGAGCAGTTCTTC. Translated, it gives CASSYTVGPNEQFF.

This chain joins TRBV2 and TRBJ2-5; maybe TRBD1 (5 bases). The V end lost 8 bases, the J end lost 4 bases, and 11 bases lay between the germline ends. The CDR3 sequence is 12 residues long. Germline V lookup: CDR1 SNHLY, CDR2 FYNNEI. The CDR3 is CASGAQPETQYF. The DNA of the CDR3 is TGTGCCAGCGGGGCCCAACCAGAGACCCAGTACTTC.

The V and J genes are TRBV7-9 and TRBJ1-1; TRBD1 matches 8 bases. The CDR3 runs 14 residues. J lost 7 bases, V lost 4 bases, and 8 bases had no gene match. CDR1 and CDR2 from the germline V gene are SEHNR and FQNEAQ (reference sequence). This CDR3 is CASSSPKTGDEAFF. The CDR3 DNA reads TGTGCCAGCAGCTCACCGAAGACAGGGGATGAAGCTTTCTTT.

This clone came up once. The V gene is TRBV5-6, the J gene TRBJ1-4; D is ambiguous. This CDR3 has 15 amino acids. The germline CDR1 and CDR2 sequences are SGHDT and YYEEEE. With 3 bases removed from V and 8 bases from J, the gap between germline ends came to 17 bases. Written as DNA, the CDR3 is TGTGCCAGCAGCTCCTTGACCGGACCGGGGGAAAAACTGTTTTTT. This codes for CASSSLTGPGEKLFF.

The chain combines TRBV19 with TRBJ2-2; perhaps TRBD2 as D (6 bases). The V and J ends lost 6 bases and 1 base respectively, with 12 bases between them. Germline lookup yields CDR1 LNHDA and CDR2 SQIVND (reference sequence). The CDR3 is 15 amino acids. In nucleotides, the CDR3 is TGTGCCAGTAGAGTGGCGCGGGGGAACACCGGGGAGCTGTTTTTT. Protein product: CASRVARGNTGELFF.

The chain combines TRBV7-2 with TRBJ2-5; 9 bases are shared with TRBD2. This CDR3 spans 15 amino acids. Germline values: CDR1 SGHTA, CDR2 FQGNSA. V lost 1 base and J lost 5; bases outside the gene matches: 5. This chain's CDR3 is CASSLVAGVWETQYF. CDR3 bases: TGTGCCAGCAGCTTAGTAGCGGGAGTATGGGAGACCCAGTACTTC.

The CDR3 DNA reads as TGTGCCAGCAGACGGACAGGGGAAGAGACCCAGTACTTC. It encodes CASRRTGEETQYF. J is TRBJ2-5 and V is TRBV12-3 or TRBV12-4; 9 bases fit TRBD1. The CDR3 extends over 13 amino acids. The trim removed 6 bases at V and 3 bases at J, leaving 2 bases unmatched.

The J gene is TRBJ1-4, the V gene TRBV4-1; 7 bases fit TRBD1. Looked up from germline, CDR1 is MGHRA and CDR2 is YSYEKL. The J segment lost 5 bases and the V segment lost 8 bases, leaving 8 bases of the junction unmatched. This CDR3 is 14 amino acids long. The CDR3 DNA reads as TGCGCCAGCTCCTACAGGGGCCGGAATGAAAAACTGTTTTTT. Translating it yields CASSYRGRNEKLFF.

For the CDR3, the DNA is TGTGCCAGCAGCCAGACAGGGGGCGCAAGGGAAAAACTGTTTTTT. It yields the protein CASSQTGGAREKLFF. The V gene is TRBV5-4, the J gene TRBJ1-4; TRBD1 matches 10 bases. V dropped 4 bases and J dropped 8; count of bases not matched to a gene: 8. The CDR3 is 15 amino acids. Germline V gene data show CDR1 as SGHNT and CDR2 as YYREEE (reference sequence).

The chain combines TRBV14 with TRBJ1-1; TRBD1 matches 8 bases. Germline lookup yields CDR1 SGHDN and CDR2 FVKESK. Losses at the gene ends were 6 bases for V and 8 bases for J; bases not matched to a gene: 8. The CDR3 sequence is 13 residues long. CDR3 amino acids: CASSPTGAKEAFF. The CDR3 bases are TGTGCCAGCAGTCCGACAGGGGCGAAGGAAGCTTTCTTT.

The chain uses TRBV30 and TRBJ1-5, with 7 bases lining up with TRBD1. Germline V gives CDR1 GTSNPN, CDR2 SVGIG (reference sequence). The CDR3 extends over 13 amino acids. The trim removed 2 bases at V and 2 bases at J, leaving 0 bases unmatched. The CDR3 DNA sequence: TGTGCCTGGAGTACAGGGGGCAATCAGCCCCAGCATTTT. It codes for CAWSTGGNQPQHF.

This sequence joins TRBV5-1 and TRBJ2-2; possibly TRBD1 for D (5 bases). Trimming removed 4 bases at V and 2 bases at J, with 12 bases between. Germline-derived CDR1 and CDR2 are SGHRS and YFSETQ. The CDR3 loop spans 15 amino acids. The CDR3 coding sequence is TGCGCCAGCAGCCGGATACAGGCAAACACCGGGGAGCTGTTTTTT. This translates into CASSRIQANTGELFF.